Sequencing of this TCR beta chain was carried out in a study of T cells in tuberculosis. TCRdb's table, derived via immunoSEQ multiplex PCR, lists solely in-frame clones and lacks some. The sample includes fewer than 45,000 clones, about 95% of them seen just once. V trimming: 8 bases; J trimming: 8 bases; junction bases outside the gene matches: 11. Germline-derived CDR1 and CDR2 are LNHDA and SQIVND (reference sequence). CDR3 length: 13 amino acids. Each donor contributed about 100,000 T cells on average, unsorted. The rearrangement links TRBV19 to TRBJ1-2; 7 nucleotides match TRBD1. The sample was PBMCs. The clonotype was recovered from a donor aged 10 to 29 with latent tuberculosis or without tuberculosis infection. In DNA, the CDR3 is TGTGCCAGTCGCCGGGCCAGGGGGTTGGGCTACACCTTC. Translation gives CASRRARGLGYTF.